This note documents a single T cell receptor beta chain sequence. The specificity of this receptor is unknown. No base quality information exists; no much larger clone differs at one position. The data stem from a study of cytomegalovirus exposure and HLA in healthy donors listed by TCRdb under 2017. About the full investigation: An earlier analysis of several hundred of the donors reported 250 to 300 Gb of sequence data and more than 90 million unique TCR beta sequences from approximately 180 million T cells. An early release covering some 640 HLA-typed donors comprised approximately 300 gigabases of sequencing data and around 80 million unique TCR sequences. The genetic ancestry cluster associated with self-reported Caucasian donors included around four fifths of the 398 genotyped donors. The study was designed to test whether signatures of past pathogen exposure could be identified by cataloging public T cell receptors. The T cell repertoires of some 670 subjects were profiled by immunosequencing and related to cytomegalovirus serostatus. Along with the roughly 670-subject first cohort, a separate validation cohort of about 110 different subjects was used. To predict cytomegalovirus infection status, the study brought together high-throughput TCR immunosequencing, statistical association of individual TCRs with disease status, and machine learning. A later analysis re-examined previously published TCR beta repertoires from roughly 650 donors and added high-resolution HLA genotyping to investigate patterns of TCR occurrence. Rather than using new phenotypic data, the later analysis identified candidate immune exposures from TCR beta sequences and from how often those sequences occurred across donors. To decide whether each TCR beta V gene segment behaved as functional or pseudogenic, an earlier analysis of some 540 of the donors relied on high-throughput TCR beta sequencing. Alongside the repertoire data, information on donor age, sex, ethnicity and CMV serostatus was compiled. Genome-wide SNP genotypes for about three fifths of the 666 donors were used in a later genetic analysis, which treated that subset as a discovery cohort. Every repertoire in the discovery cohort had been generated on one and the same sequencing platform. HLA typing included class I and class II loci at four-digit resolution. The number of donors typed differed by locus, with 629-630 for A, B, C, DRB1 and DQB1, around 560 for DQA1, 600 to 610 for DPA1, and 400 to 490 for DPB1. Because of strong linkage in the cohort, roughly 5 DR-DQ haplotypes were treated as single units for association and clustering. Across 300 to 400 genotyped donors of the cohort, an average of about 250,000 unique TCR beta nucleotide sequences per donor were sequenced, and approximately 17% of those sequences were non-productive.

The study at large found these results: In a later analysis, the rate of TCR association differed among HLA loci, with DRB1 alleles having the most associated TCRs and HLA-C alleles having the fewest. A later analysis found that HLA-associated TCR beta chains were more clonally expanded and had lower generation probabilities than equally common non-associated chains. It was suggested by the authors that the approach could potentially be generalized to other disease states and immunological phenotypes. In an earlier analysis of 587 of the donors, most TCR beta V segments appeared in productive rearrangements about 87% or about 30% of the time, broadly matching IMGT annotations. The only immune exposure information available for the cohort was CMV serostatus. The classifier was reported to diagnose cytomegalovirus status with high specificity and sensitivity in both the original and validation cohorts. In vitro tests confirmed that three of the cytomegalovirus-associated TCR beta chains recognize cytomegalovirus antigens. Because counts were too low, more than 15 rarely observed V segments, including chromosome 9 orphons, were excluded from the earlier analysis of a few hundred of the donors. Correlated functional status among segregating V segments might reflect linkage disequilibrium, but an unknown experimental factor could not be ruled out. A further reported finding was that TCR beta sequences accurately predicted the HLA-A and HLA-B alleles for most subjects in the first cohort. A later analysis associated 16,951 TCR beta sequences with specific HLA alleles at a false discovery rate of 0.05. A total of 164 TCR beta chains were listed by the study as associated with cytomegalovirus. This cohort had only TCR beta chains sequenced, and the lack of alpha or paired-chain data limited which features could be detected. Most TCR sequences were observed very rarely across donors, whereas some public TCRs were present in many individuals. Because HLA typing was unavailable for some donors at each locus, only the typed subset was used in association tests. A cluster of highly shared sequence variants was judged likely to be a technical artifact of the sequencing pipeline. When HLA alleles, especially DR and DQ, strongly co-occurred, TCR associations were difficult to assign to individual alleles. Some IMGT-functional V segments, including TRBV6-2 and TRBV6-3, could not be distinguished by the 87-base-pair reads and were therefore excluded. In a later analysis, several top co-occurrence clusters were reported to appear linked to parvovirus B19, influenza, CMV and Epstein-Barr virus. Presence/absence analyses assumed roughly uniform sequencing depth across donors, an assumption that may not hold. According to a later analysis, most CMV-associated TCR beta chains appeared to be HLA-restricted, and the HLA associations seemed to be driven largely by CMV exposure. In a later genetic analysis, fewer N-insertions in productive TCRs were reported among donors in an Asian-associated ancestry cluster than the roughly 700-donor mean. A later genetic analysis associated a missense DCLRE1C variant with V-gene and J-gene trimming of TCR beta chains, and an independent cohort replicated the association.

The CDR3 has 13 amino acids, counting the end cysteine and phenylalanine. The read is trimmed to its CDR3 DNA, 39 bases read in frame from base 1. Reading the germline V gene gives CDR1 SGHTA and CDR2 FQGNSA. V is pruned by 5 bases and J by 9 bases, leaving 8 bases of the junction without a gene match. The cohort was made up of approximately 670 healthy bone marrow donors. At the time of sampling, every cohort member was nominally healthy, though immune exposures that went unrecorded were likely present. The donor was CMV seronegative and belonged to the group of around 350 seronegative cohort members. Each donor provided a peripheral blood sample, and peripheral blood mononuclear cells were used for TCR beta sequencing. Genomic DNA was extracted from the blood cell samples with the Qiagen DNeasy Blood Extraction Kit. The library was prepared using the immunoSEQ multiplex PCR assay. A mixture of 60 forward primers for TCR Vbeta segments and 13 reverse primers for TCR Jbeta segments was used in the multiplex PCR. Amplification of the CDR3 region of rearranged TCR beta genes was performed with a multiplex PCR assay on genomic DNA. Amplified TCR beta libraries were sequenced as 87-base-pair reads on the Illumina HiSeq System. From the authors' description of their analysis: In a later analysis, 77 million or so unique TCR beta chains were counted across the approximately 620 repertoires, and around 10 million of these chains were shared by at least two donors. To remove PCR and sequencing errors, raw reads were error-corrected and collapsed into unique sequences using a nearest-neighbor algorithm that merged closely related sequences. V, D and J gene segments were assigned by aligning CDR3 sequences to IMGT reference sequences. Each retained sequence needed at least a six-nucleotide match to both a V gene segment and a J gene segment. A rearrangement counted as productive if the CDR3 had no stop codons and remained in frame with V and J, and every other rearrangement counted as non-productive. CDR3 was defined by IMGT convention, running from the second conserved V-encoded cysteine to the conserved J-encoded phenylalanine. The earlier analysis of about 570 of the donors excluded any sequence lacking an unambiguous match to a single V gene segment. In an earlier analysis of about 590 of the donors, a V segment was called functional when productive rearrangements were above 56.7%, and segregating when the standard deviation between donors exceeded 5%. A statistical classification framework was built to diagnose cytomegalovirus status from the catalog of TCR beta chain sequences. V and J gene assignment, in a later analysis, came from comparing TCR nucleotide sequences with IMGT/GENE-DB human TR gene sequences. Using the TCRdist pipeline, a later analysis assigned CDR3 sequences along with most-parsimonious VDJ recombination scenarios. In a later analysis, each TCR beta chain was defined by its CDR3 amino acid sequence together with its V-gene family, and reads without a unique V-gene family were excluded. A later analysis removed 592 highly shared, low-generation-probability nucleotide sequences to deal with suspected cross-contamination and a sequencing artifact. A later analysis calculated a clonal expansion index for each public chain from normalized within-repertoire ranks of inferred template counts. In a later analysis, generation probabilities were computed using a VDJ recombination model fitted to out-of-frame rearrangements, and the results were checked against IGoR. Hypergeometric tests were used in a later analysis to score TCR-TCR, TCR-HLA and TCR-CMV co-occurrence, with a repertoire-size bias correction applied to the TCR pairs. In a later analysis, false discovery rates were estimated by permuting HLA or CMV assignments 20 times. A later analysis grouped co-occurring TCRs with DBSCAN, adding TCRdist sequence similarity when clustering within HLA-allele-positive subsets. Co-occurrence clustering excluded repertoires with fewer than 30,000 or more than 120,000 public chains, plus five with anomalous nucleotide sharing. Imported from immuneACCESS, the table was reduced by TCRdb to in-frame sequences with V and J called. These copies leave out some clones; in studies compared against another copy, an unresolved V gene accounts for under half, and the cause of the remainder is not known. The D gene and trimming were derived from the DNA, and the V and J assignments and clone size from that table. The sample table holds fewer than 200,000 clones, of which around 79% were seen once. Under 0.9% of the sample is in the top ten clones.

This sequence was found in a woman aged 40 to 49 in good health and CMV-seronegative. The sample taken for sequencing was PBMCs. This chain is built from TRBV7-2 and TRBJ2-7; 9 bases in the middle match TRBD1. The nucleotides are TGTGCCAGCAGCCTCGGACAGGGGAGGAGGCAGTACTTC. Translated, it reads CASSLGQGRRQYF.